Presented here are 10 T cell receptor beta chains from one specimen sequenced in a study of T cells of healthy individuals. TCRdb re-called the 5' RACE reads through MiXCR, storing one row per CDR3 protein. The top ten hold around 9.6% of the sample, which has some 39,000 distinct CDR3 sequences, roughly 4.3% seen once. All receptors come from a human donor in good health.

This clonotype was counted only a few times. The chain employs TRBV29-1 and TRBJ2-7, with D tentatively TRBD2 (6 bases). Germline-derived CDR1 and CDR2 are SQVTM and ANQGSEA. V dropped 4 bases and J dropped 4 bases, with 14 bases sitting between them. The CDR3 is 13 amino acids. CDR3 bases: TGCAGCGTTGTTACGGGAGAAGGTTACGAGCAGTACTTC. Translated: CSVVTGEGYEQYF.

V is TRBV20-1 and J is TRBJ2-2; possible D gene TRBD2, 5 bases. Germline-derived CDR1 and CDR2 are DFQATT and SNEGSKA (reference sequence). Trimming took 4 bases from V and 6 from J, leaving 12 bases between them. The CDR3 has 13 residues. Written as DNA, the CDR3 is TGCAGTGCTATTCTCTCCGGGGCCGGGGAGCTGTTTTTT. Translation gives CSAILSGAGELFF.

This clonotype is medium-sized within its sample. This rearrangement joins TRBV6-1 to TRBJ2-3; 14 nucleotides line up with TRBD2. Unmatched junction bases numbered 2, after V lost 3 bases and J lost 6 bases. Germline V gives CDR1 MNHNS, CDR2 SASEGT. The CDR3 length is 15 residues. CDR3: CASSEGTSGSDTQYF. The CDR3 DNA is TGTGCCAGCAGTGAGGGGACTAGCGGGAGTGATACGCAGTATTTT.

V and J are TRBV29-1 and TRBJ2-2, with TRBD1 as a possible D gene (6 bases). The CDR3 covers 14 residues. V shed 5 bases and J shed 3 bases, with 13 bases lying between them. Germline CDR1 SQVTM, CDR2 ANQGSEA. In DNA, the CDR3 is TGCAGCGTTCCGACAGGTAGCCACACCGGGGAGCTGTTTTTT. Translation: CSVPTGSHTGELFF.

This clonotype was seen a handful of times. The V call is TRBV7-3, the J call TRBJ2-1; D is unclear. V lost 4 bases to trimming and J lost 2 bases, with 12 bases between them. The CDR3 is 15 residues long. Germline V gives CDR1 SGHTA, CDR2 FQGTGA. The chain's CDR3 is CASSWSSRTYNEQFF. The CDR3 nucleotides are TGTGCCAGCAGCTGGAGTTCGAGGACCTACAATGAGCAGTTCTTC.

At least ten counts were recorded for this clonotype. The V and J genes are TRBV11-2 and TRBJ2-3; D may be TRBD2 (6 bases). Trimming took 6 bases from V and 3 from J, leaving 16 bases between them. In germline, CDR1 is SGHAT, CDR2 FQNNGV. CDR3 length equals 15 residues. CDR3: CASSRGILQTDTQYF. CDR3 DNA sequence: TGTGCCAGCAGTCGGGGGATATTGCAAACAGATACGCAGTATTTT.

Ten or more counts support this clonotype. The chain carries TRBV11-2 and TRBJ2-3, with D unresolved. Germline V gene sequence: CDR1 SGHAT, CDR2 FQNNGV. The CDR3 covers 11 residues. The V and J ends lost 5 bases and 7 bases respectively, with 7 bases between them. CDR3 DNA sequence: TGTGCCAGCAGCGGAAGGTATACGCAGTATTTT. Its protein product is CASSGRYTQYF.

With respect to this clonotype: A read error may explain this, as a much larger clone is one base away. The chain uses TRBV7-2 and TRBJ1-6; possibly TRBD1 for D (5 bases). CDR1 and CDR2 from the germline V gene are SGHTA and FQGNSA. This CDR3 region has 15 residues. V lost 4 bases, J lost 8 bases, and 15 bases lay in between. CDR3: CASSSRRGLDSPLHF. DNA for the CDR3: TGTGCCAGCAGCTCACGGCGGGGCTTGGATTCACCCCTCCACTTT. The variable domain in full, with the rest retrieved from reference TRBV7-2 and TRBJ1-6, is GAGVSQSPSNKVTEKGKDVELRCDPISGHTALYWYRQSLGQGLEFLIYFQGNSAPDKSGLPSDRFSAERTGGSVSTLTIQRTQQEDSAVYLCASSSRRGLDSPLHFGNGTRLTVT.

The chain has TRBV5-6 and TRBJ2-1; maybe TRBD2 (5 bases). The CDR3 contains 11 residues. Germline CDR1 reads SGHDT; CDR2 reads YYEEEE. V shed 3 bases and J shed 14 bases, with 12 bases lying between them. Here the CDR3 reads CASSSPGREFF. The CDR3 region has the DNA TGTGCCAGCAGCTCCCCGGGAAGGGAGTTCTTC.

The CDR3 region has the DNA TGTGCCAGCAGCTCAAACCGCGGGAGGGCGGTTAATGAGCAGTTCTTC. It is translated as CASSSNRGRAVNEQFF. This rearrangement joins TRBV6-2 or TRBV6-3 to TRBJ2-1; 9 bases align to TRBD2. The CDR3 has 16 residues. After removal of 6 bases from V and 7 bases from J, the junction contained 13 bases not matched to a gene. CDR1 is MNHEY, CDR2 SVGEGT, per germline.